This T cell receptor beta chain stems from a study of T cell responses to AZD1222 COVID-19 vaccine. Profiled with immunoSEQ multiplex PCR; TCRdb holds only in-frame clones, not every one. The table includes about 180,000 clones, roughly 94% detected once. It was second doses at about 4 or about 12 weeks that were pooled. The clonotype originates from an adult who received the AZD1222 COVID-19 vaccine. The sample here was peripheral blood, taken 28 days after the second AZD1222 dose.

For the CDR3, the DNA is TGCGCCAGCAGCTTGGACGTTCAGGGATCGGCAGATACGCAGTATTTT. This sequence encodes CASSLDVQGSADTQYF. The chain links TRBV5-1 to TRBJ2-3; D possibly corresponds to TRBD1 (5 bases). Germline assignment: CDR1 SGHRS and CDR2 YFSETQ. The CDR3 contains 16 residues. The V end was cut by 0 bases, the J end by 4 bases, with 15 bases between.